This TCR beta chain was recorded in a study of shared clonotypes between healthy human individuals. Some clones are missing from TCRdb's copy, which holds only in-frame ones; the method was immunoSEQ multiplex PCR. In the table there are around 1.1 million clones, about 84% of which are singletons. Input material: memory CD4+ T cells from PBMCs. As for subset: CD45RA-negative fraction. The TCR sequence derives from a man aged 18 to 29 in good health. Some clones in this sample may be carry-over from other donors' samples.

CDR3 bases: TGTGCCAGCAGTCGGACGGCCGGTTGGGAGACCCAGTACTTC. It yields the protein CASSRTAGWETQYF. The J gene is TRBJ2-5, the V gene TRBV7-2, with no clear D. This CDR3 spans 14 amino acids. The V and J ends lost 6 bases and 5 bases respectively, with 16 bases between them. CDR1 SGHTA and CDR2 FQGNSA come from the germline V gene.